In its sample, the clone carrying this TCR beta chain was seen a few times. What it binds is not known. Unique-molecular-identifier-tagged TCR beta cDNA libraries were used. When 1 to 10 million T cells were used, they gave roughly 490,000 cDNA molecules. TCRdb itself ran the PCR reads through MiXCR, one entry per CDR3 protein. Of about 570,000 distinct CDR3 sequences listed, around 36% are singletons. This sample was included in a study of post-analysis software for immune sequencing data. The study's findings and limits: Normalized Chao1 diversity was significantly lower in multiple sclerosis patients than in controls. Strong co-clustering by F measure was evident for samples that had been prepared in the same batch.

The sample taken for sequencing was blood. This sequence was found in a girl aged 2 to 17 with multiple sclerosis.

CDR3 residues: CASSSMGVETQYF. The CDR3 DNA sequence: TGTGCCAGCAGTTCTATGGGGGTAGAGACCCAGTACTTC. V is TRBV6-6 and J is TRBJ2-5; either TRBD1 or TRBD2 may supply D (5 bases each). CDR3 length: 13 amino acids. Looked up from germline, CDR1 is MNHNY and CDR2 is SVGAGI (reference sequence). The V end was cut by 4 bases, the J end by 4 bases, with 10 bases between.